This T cell receptor (beta chain) is drawn from a study of T cell responses to AZD1222 COVID-19 vaccine. Study observations and caveats: Recipients of AZD1222 seropositive at baseline numbered only five or six. Donors were chiefly white British, with a greater number of females, and clonal diversity was perhaps underestimated.

Of note for this clone: No antigen is known for it.

TCRdb's table, derived via immunoSEQ multiplex PCR, lists solely in-frame clones and lacks some. The table includes nearly 110,000 clones, around nine tenths detected once. Looked up from germline, CDR1 is SGHRS and CDR2 is YFSETQ. V was shortened by 0 bases and J by 1 base, with 10 bases between the two germline ends. The CDR3 loop spans 15 amino acids. The TCR comes from an adult who received the AZD1222 COVID-19 vaccine. The sample in question was peripheral blood, obtained 28 days after the second AZD1222 dose. The chain recombines TRBV5-1 with TRBJ1-1; possibly TRBD1 for D (5 bases). The CDR3 nucleotides read TGCGCCAGCAGCTTGGGGGGCCTTACGAACACTGAAGCTTTCTTT. It codes for CASSLGGLTNTEAFF.